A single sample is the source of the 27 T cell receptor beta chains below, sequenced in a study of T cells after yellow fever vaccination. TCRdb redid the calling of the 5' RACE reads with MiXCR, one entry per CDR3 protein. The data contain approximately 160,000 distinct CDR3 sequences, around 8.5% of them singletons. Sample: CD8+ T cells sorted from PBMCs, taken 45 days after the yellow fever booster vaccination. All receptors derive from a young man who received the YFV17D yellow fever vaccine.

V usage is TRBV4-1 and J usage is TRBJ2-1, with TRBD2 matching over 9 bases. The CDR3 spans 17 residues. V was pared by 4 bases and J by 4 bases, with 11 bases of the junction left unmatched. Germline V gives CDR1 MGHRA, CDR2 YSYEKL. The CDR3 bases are TGCGCCAGCAGCCTTCACAGCGGACTAGCGAGGTACAATGAGCAGTTCTTC. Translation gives CASSLHSGLARYNEQFF.

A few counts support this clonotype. The CDR3 here is CATSDPGQGFTGELFF. CDR3 in DNA: TGTGCCACCAGTGATCCGGGACAGGGGTTTACCGGGGAGCTGTTTTTT. This chain connects TRBV24-1 to TRBJ2-2; 10 positions match TRBD1. Trimming at V came to 3 bases and at J to 5 bases, leaving 5 bases not matched to a gene. This CDR3 has 16 amino acids. Germline V gene sequence: CDR1 KGHDR, CDR2 SFDVKD.

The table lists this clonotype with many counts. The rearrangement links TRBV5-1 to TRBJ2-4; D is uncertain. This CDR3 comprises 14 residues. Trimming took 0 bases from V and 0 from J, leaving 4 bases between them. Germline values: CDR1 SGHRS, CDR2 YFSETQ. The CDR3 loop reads CASSLALAKNIQYF. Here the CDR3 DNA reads TGCGCCAGCAGCTTGGCTTTAGCCAAAAACATTCAGTACTTC.

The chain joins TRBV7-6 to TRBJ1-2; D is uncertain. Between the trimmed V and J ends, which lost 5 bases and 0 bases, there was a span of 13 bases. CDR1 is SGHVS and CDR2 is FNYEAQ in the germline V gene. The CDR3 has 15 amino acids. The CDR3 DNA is TGTGCCAGCAGCGAGTTCGGCGGGGCTAACTATGGCTACACCTTC. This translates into CASSEFGGANYGYTF.

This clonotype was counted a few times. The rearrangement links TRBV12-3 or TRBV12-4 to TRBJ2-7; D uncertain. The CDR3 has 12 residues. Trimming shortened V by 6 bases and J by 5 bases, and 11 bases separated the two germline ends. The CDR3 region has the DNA TGTGCCAGCAGCTTAAGAAGGGACGAGCAGTACTTC. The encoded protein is CASSLRRDEQYF.

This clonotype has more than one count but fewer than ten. Here the CDR3 reads CASSLLAGGIDTQYF. The CDR3 bases are TGTGCCAGCAGTTTACTGGCAGGGGGCATAGATACGCAGTATTTT. The chain has TRBV27 and TRBJ2-3, with 8 bases fitting TRBD1. J lost 5 bases, V lost 2 bases, and 6 bases had no gene match. Germline assignment: CDR1 MNHEY and CDR2 SMNVEV (reference sequence). The CDR3 loop spans 15 amino acids.

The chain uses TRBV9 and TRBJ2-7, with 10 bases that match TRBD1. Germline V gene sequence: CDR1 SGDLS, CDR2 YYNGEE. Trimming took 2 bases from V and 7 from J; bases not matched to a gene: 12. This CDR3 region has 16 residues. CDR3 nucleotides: TGTGCCAGCAGCGTTAGGGGGGACAGGGGAACAGGGGAGCAGTACTTC. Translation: CASSVRGDRGTGEQYF.

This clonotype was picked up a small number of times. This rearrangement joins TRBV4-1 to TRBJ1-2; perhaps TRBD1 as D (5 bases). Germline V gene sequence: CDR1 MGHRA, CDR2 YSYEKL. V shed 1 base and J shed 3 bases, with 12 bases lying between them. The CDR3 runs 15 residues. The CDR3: CASSQAPGRDYGYTF. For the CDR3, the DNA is TGCGCCAGCAGCCAAGCGCCAGGGCGAGACTATGGCTACACCTTC.

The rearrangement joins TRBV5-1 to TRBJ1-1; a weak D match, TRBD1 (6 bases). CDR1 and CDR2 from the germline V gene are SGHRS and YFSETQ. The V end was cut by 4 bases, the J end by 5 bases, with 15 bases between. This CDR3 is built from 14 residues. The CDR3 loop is CASSPGGAYTEAFF. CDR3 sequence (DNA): TGCGCCAGCAGCCCGGGGGGGGCGTATACTGAAGCTTTCTTT.

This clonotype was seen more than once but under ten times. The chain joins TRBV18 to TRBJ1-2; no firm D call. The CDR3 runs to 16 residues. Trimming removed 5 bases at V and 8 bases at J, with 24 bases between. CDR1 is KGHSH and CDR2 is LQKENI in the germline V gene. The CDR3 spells CASSRMNSVPLEGYTF. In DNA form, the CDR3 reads TGTGCCAGCTCAAGGATGAACTCGGTCCCATTGGAGGGCTACACCTTC.

The chain's CDR3 is CASSDRALGGEQYF. The CDR3 DNA sequence: TGTGCCAGCAGCGACAGGGCCCTTGGGGGAGAGCAGTACTTC. The chain uses TRBV7-2 and TRBJ2-7, with 7 positions matching TRBD1. The germline V gene encodes CDR1 SGHTA and CDR2 FQGNSA. The trim removed 5 bases at V and 7 bases at J, leaving 11 bases unmatched. The CDR3 extends over 14 amino acids.

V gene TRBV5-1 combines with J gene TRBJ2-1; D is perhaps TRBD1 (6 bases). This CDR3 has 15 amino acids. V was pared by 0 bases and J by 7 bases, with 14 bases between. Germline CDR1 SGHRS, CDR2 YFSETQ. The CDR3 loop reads CASSLEQGRKNEQFF. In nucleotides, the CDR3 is TGCGCCAGCAGCTTGGAACAGGGTAGGAAGAATGAGCAGTTCTTC. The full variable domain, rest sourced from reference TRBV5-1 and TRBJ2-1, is KAGVTQTPRYLIKTRGQQVTLSCSPISGHRSVSWYQQTPGQGLQFLFEYFSETQRNKGNFPGRFSGRQFSNSRSEMNVSTLELGDSALYLCASSLEQGRKNEQFFGPGTRLTVL.

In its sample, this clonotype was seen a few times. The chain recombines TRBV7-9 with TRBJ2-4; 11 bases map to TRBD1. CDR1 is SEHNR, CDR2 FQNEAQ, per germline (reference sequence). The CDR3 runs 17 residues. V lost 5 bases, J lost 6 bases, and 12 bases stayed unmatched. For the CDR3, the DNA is TGTGCCAGCAGCCCTCGGACAGGGGGCGCGAGTATAAACATTCAGTACTTC. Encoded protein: CASSPRTGGASINIQYF.

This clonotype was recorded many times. This chain's CDR3 is CASSQSPRANTGELFF. The CDR3 DNA is TGCGCCAGCAGTCAATCGCCCAGAGCGAACACCGGGGAGCTGTTTTTT. V is TRBV23-1 and J is TRBJ2-2; D uncertain. TRBV23-1 is classed as an ORF, of uncertain function. Between the trimmed V and J ends, which lost 0 bases and 0 bases, there was a span of 8 bases. The CDR3 runs to 16 residues.

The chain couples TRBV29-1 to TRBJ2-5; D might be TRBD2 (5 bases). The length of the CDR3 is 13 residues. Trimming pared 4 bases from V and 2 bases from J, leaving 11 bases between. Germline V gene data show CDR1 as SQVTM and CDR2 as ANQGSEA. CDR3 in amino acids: CSVVWETQETQYF. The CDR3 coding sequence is TGCAGCGTTGTGTGGGAGACTCAAGAGACCCAGTACTTC.

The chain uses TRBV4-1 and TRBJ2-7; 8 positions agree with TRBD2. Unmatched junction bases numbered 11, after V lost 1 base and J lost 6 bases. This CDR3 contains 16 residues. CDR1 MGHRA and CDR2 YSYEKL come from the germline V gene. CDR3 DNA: TGCGCCAGCAGCCAAGGTACCGGGACTAGATTCGCCGAGCAGTACTTC. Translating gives CASSQGTGTRFAEQYF.

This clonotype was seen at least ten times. In nucleotides, the CDR3 is TGCGCCAGCAGCTCAGGACAGTTTCCTTTCTTT. This gives the protein CASSSGQFPFF. This chain links TRBV5-1 with TRBJ1-1; weak D call: TRBD1 (6 bases). V lost 3 bases and J lost 12, with 12 bases in between. The CDR3 is 11 residues long. Germline CDR1 and CDR2: SGHRS and YFSETQ. The entire variable domain, with the rest obtained from reference TRBV5-1 and TRBJ1-1, is as follows: KAGVTQTPRYLIKTRGQQVTLSCSPISGHRSVSWYQQTPGQGLQFLFEYFSETQRNKGNFPGRFSGRQFSNSRSEMNVSTLELGDSALYLCASSSGQFPFFGQGTRLTVV.

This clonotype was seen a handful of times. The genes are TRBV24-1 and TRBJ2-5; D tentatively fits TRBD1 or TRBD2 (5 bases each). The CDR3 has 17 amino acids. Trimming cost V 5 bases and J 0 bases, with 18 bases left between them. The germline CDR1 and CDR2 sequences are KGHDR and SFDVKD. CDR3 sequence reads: CATSARSFRGHQETQYF. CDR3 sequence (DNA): TGTGCCACCAGTGCCCGGAGTTTTCGGGGCCACCAAGAGACCCAGTACTTC.

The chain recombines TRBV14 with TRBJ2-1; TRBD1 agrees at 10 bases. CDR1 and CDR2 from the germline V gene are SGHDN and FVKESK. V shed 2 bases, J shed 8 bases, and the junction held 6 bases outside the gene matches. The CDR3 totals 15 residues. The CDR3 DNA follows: TGTGCCAGCAGCCAACAGGGGACAGGGGTGCATGAGCAGTTCTTC. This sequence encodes CASSQQGTGVHEQFF.

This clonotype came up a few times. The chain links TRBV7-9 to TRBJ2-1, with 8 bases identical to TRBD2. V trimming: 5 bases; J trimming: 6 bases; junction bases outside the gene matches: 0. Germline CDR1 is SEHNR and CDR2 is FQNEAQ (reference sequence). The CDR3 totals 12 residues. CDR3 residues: CASSREGNEQFF. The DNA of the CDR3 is TGTGCCAGCAGCCGGGAGGGCAATGAGCAGTTCTTC.

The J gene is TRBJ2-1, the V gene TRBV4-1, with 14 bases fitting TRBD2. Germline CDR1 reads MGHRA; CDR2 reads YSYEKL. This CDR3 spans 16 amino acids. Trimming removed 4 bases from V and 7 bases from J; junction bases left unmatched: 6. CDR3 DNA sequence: TGCGCCAGCAGCCGACTAGCGGGGGGGCGGGGAAATGAGCAGTTCTTC. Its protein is CASSRLAGGRGNEQFF.

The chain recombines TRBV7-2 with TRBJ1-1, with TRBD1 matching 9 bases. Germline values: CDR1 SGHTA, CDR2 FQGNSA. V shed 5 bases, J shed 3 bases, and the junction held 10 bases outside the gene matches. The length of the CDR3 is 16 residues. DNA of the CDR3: TGTGCCAGCAGCCCTACCTTGGGGACAGGGCACACTGAAGCTTTCTTT. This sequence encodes CASSPTLGTGHTEAFF.

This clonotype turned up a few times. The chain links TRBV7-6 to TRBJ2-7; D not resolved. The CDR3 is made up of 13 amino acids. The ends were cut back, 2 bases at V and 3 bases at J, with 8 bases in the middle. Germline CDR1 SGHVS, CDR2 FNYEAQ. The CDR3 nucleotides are TGTGCCAGCAGCTTACCAACAAGCTACGAGCAGTACGTC. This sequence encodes CASSLPTSYEQYV.

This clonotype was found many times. In DNA form, the CDR3 reads TGTGCCAGCAGCTGGAAGACAGGGCCGGGCACTGAAGCTTTCTTT. This sequence encodes CASSWKTGPGTEAFF. This chain joins TRBV7-6 and TRBJ1-1, with 7 bases aligning to TRBD1. V lost 4 bases, J lost 4 bases, and 9 bases stayed unmatched. The CDR3 covers 15 residues. CDR1 and CDR2 from the germline V gene are SGHVS and FNYEAQ. Looking up the rest from reference TRBV7-6 and TRBJ1-1 gives the full variable domain: GAGVSQSPRYKVTKRGQDVALRCDPISGHVSLYWYRQALGQGPEFLTYFNYEAQQDKSGLPNDRFSAERPEGSISTLTIQRTEQRDSAMYRCASSWKTGPGTEAFFGQGTRLTVV.

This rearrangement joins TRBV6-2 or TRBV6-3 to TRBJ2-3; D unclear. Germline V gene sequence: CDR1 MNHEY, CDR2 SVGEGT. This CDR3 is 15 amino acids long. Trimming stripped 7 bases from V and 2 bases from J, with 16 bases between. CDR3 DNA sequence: TGTGCCAGCACTTTCGCTCGCCGCGCCACAGATACGCAGTATTTT. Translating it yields CASTFARRATDTQYF.

This CDR3 reads CSVEDDTEAFF. The CDR3 DNA reads TGCAGCGTTGAAGACGACACTGAAGCTTTCTTT. V usage is TRBV29-1 and J usage is TRBJ1-1; no reliable D call. The CDR3 is made up of 11 amino acids. With 0 bases removed from V and 3 bases from J, the gap between germline ends came to 2 bases. Germline CDR1 and CDR2: SQVTM and ANQGSEA.

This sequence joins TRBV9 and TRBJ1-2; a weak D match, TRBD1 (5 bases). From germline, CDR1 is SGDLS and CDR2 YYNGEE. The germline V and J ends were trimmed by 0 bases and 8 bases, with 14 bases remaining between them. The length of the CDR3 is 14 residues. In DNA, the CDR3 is TGTGCCAGCAGCGTAGTTCCAGGGCCGTGGGGCTACACCTTC. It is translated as CASSVVPGPWGYTF.